This note documents a single TCR beta chain sequence. Its matching antigen is unknown. Germline trimming cut 5 bases from V and 4 bases from J; bases unmatched to any gene: 6. Germline loops: CDR1 MNHEY, CDR2 SVGAGI. The CDR3 totals 14 residues. These data belong to a study of cytomegalovirus exposure and HLA in healthy donors. Findings and caveats of the study: A later analysis found that most CMV-associated TCR beta chains appeared HLA-restricted. When analyzed later, a missense DCLRE1C variant was found to be linked to TCR beta V- and J-gene trimming. What a later analysis showed was that several of the most significant clusters appeared linked to common viral pathogens. Confirmation in vitro established that a few CMV-associated chains were specific for CMV antigens.

It was with 60 Vbeta and 13 Jbeta primers that the PCR ran. This table comes from immunoSEQ multiplex PCR, and its TCRdb copy is limited to in-frame clones, with some not included. The sample has about 100,000 clones; about 80% are singletons. The sequence was collected from a female donor in good health and CMV-seropositive. The chain joins TRBV6-5 to TRBJ1-2, with TRBD1 identical over 8 bases. Specimen: PBMCs. The CDR3 reads CASSQTGVGYGYTF. CDR3 nucleotides: TGTGCCAGCAGTCAGACAGGGGTGGGCTATGGCTACACCTTC.